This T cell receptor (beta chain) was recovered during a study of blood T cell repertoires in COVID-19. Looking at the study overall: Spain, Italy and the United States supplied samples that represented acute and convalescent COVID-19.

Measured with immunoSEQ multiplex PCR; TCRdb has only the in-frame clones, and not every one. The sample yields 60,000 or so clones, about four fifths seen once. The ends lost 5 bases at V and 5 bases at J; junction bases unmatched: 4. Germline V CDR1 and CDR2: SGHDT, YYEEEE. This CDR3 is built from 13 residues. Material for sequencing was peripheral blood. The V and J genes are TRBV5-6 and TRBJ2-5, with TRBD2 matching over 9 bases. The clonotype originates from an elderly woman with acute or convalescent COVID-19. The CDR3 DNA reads TGTGCCAGCAGAGAAAGCGGGGGGGAGACCCAGTACTTC. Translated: CASRESGGETQYF.